These T cell receptor beta chains were read from a single sample in a study of T cell responses to AZD1222 COVID-19 vaccine. The repertoire was sequenced with immunoSEQ multiplex PCR; TCRdb's copy has only in-frame clones and lacks some. The table lists about 130,000 clones, about 90% of them singletons. Sequencing used peripheral blood, obtained on day 0 of AZD1222 vaccination. Receptors were obtained from an adult in good health. CDR3s include the opening cysteine and the closing phenylalanine or tryptophan. A D gene is named only where the DNA matches it firmly. Clone size is not always given. Where it is, it says once, few, many or a class for expanded clones.

J gene	V gene	D gene	clone size	CDR3 protein	CDR3 DNA
TRBJ1-5	TRBV3-1/TRBV3-2	.	.	CASSHGTTGLNQPQHF	TGTGCCAGCAGCCATGGAACGACAGGACTCAATCAGCCCCAGCATTTT
TRBJ2-7	TRBV2	TRBD2	once	CASTLGLADSYEQYF	TGTGCCAGCACCCTGGGACTAGCAGACTCCTACGAGCAGTACTTC
TRBJ2-7	TRBV6-1	.	once	CASSEVLGVSYEQYF	TGTGCCAGCAGTGAAGTACTAGGGGTGTCCTACGAGCAGTACTTC
TRBJ2-1	TRBV24-1	.	few	CATSDGGGNEQFF	TGTGCCACCAGTGACGGAGGGGGAAATGAGCAGTTCTTC
TRBJ1-5	TRBV15	TRBD1	.	CATSRDSNTGVGNQPQHF	TGTGCCACCAGCAGAGATAGTAACACAGGGGTGGGGAATCAGCCCCAGCATTTT
TRBJ2-7	TRBV11-3	TRBD1	.	CASSGRGPSYEQYF	TGTGCCAGCAGCGGAAGGGGGCCGTCCTACGAGCAGTACTTC
TRBJ1-1	TRBV30	.	.	CAWSVEQSTPMNTEAFF	TGTGCCTGGAGTGTAGAACAGAGCACCCCCATGAACACTGAAGCTTTCTTT
TRBJ2-3	TRBV6-5	.	.	CASSQGRITDTQYF	TGTGCCAGCAGCCAGGGGCGGATCACAGATACGCAGTATTTT
TRBJ2-7	TRBV5-6	.	.	CASSFGPGLSYEQYF	TGTGCCAGCAGCTTTGGCCCGGGACTCTCCTACGAGCAGTACTTC
TRBJ2-5	TRBV24-1	.	.	CATSDLQLGPDTFQETQYF	TGTGCCACCAGTGATTTACAACTCGGGCCTGACACATTCCAAGAGACCCAGTACTTC
TRBJ2-1	TRBV4-3	.	.	CVSSQGGRAVYNEQFF	TGCGTCAGCAGCCAAGGAGGGCGGGCGGTCTACAATGAGCAGTTCTTC
TRBJ2-1	TRBV7-2	TRBD2	.	CASSFLAGGQSSYNEQFF	TGTGCCAGCAGCTTTCTAGCGGGAGGGCAAAGCTCCTACAATGAGCAGTTCTTC
TRBJ2-7	TRBV7-9	.	.	CASVPRARTAEQYF	TGTGCCAGCGTCCCAAGGGCCCGAACCGCCGAGCAGTACTTC
TRBJ2-3	TRBV7-2	.	.	CASSFFGGTDTQYF	TGTGCCAGCAGCTTTTTCGGGGGAACAGATACGCAGTATTTT
TRBJ1-3	TRBV7-2	.	.	CASSLGTTGNTIYF	TGTGCCAGCAGCTTAGGGACAACTGGAAACACCATATATTTT
TRBJ2-2	TRBV10-1	TRBD2	.	CASSPGTSGTYGIAGELFF	TGCGCCAGCAGTCCCGGGACTAGCGGGACCTACGGGATAGCCGGGGAGCTGTTTTTT
TRBJ1-1	TRBV24-1	TRBD1	.	CATRGDRGDTEAFF	TGTGCCACCCGAGGAGACAGGGGGGACACTGAAGCTTTCTTT
TRBJ2-7	TRBV10-3	TRBD2	.	CAIRTSGSADEQYF	TGTGCCATCAGAACTAGCGGGAGTGCCGACGAGCAGTACTTC
TRBJ1-2	TRBV25-1	.	.	CASSEYGDHYGYTF	TGTGCCAGCAGTGAATATGGGGATCACTATGGCTACACCTTC
TRBJ1-2	TRBV5-1	TRBD1	.	CASSLDGQGAYGYTF	TGCGCCAGCAGCTTGGATGGACAGGGGGCCTATGGCTACACCTTC
TRBJ2-5	TRBV11-2	.	.	CASSLEYRDGETQYF	TGTGCCAGCAGCTTAGAGTACAGGGATGGGGAGACCCAGTACTTC
TRBJ1-1	TRBV20-1	TRBD1	.	CSAGGTGVNTEAFF	TGCAGTGCTGGTGGGACAGGTGTGAACACTGAAGCTTTCTTT
TRBJ1-6	TRBV27	.	.	CASSLEGYSPLHF	TGTGCCAGCAGTTTAGAAGGGTATTCACCCCTCCACTTT
TRBJ1-3	TRBV7-3	.	.	CASSSGLSSGNTIYF	TGTGCCAGCAGCTCAGGCTTAAGCTCTGGAAACACCATATATTTT
TRBJ1-1	TRBV19	.	.	CASSIGGANTEAFF	TGTGCCAGTAGTATTGGAGGGGCAAACACTGAAGCTTTCTTT
TRBJ2-5	TRBV24-1	TRBD1	.	CATSDRTGGGETQYF	TGTGCCACCAGTGATCGGACAGGGGGGGGAGAGACCCAGTACTTC
TRBJ2-7	TRBV5-1	.	.	CASSLSSSYEQYF	TGCGCCAGCAGCTTGTCTAGCTCCTACGAGCAGTACTTC
TRBJ2-7	TRBV4-2	.	.	CASSQDQGGADEQYF	TGTGCCAGCAGCCAAGATCAGGGGGGAGCGGACGAGCAGTACTTC